One sample yielded the 18 T cell receptor beta chains listed below, sequenced in a study of shared clonotypes between healthy human individuals. Sequencing was performed with immunoSEQ multiplex PCR; in TCRdb, only in-frame clones are kept and a portion is missing. The sample includes 1.5 million to 2.5 million clones, just under 95% of them seen just once. CD45RO-negative cells were positively selected for CCR7, leaving out terminally differentiated effector memory CD45RA+ cells. Sample: naive CD8+ T cells sorted from blood. These receptors were taken from a man between 18 and 29 years old in good health.

J is TRBJ2-3 and V is TRBV5-1; D perhaps matches TRBD2 (5 bases). The V end lost 1 base, the J end lost 2 bases, and 11 bases lay between the germline ends. The CDR3 extends over 15 amino acids. Germline V CDR1 and CDR2: SGHRS, YFSETQ. The CDR3 spells CASSLYGGLTDTQYF. The CDR3 nucleotides are TGCGCCAGCAGCTTGTACGGCGGACTCACAGATACGCAGTATTTT.

The V call is TRBV29-1, the J call TRBJ2-2, with D unclear. Trimming stripped 1 base from V and 0 bases from J, with 12 bases between. There are 16 residues in the CDR3. CDR1 and CDR2 (germline): SQVTM, ANQGSEA. The CDR3 reads CSVEGLLGSNTGELFF. The CDR3 nucleotides read TGCAGCGTTGAAGGCCTCCTTGGGTCGAACACCGGGGAGCTGTTTTTT.

The CDR3 loop reads CASSLADFWQYF. CDR3 DNA: TGTGCCAGCAGCTTGGCAGATTTCTGGCAGTACTTC. The rearrangement joins TRBV7-9 to TRBJ2-7; no clear D. The ends were cut back, 3 bases at V and 9 bases at J, with 12 bases in the middle. Germline assignment: CDR1 SEHNR and CDR2 FQNEAQ (reference sequence). CDR3 length equals 12 residues.

The genes are TRBV5-1 and TRBJ2-5; D call uncertain. V gave up 0 bases and J gave up 1 base, with 1 base separating them. From germline, CDR1 is SGHRS and CDR2 YFSETQ. The CDR3 runs 12 residues. The CDR3 DNA sequence: TGCGCCAGCAGCTTGGGCCAAGAGACCCAGTACTTC. Protein product: CASSLGQETQYF.

A single count supports this clone. The chain is built from TRBV7-9 and TRBJ2-5; D gene ambiguous. There are 13 residues in the CDR3. Germline CDR1 SEHNR, CDR2 FQNEAQ (reference sequence). Trimming removed 7 bases from V and 2 bases from J, with 11 bases in between. The CDR3 sequence is CASTQPLQETQYF. The CDR3 nucleotides are TGTGCCAGCACCCAGCCCCTTCAAGAGACCCAGTACTTC.

The gene calls are TRBV6-1 and TRBJ2-7; a weak D match, TRBD2 (6 bases). Trimming took 7 bases from V and 5 from J, leaving 21 bases between them. CDR1 MNHNS and CDR2 SASEGT come from the germline V gene. The CDR3 sequence is 15 residues long. For the CDR3, the DNA is TGTGCCAGCACCCGGCCCGGGGGAGCACTCGACGAGCAGTACTTC. This gives the protein CASTRPGGALDEQYF.

This clone appeared once. V usage is TRBV2 and J usage is TRBJ1-5; the D is unclear. The CDR3 spans 17 residues. CDR1 is SNHLY and CDR2 is FYNNEI in the germline V gene. Trimming took off 2 bases at V and 7 bases at J, with 21 bases between the two ends. CDR3 coding DNA: TGTGCCAGCAGTGAACAAGGGCCGGTTGGAGGAGGACAGCCCCAGCATTTT. This translates into CASSEQGPVGGGQPQHF.

J is TRBJ1-3 and V is TRBV14; 9 bases line up with TRBD1. The V gene end was trimmed by 0 bases and the J gene end by 3 bases; junction bases not matched to a gene: 6. Per the germline V gene, CDR1 is SGHDN and CDR2 is FVKESK. This CDR3 has 17 residues. CDR3 sequence (DNA): TGTGCCAGCAGCCAAGATATCGGGACAGGGCTTGGAAACACCATATATTTT. Encoded protein: CASSQDIGTGLGNTIYF.

The chain has TRBV9 and TRBJ2-1; 8 bases align to TRBD1. Germline CDR1 and CDR2: SGDLS and YYNGEE. This CDR3 region has 15 residues. With V trimmed by 2 bases and J by 5 bases, 6 bases remained unmatched. The CDR3 nucleotides read TGTGCCAGCAGCGTTGGACAGGGTAAAGACAATGAGCAGTTCTTC. As protein: CASSVGQGKDNEQFF.

A remark on this clone: The identical CDR3 is also encoded by other nucleotide sequences in the sample. The genes are TRBV28 and TRBJ2-1, with 7 bases aligning to TRBD2. V was clipped by 6 bases and J by 1 base; unmatched bases: 6. CDR3 length equals 15 residues. Germline V gives CDR1 MDHEN, CDR2 SYDVKM. CDR3 sequence: CASSPTGGSYNEQFF. Written as DNA, the CDR3 is TGTGCCAGCAGCCCCACGGGAGGTTCCTACAATGAGCAGTTCTTC.

This chain links TRBV30 with TRBJ2-3, with 9 bases aligning to TRBD1. The CDR3 consists of 16 residues. V shed 0 bases, J shed 0 bases, and the junction held 4 bases outside the gene matches. CDR1 and CDR2 from the germline V gene are GTSNPN and SVGIG (reference sequence). CDR3 in DNA: TGTGCCTGGAGTGTAACAGGGGGCTATAGCACAGATACGCAGTATTTT. Translating it yields CAWSVTGGYSTDTQYF.

The CDR3 sequence is CASSLEGTYYEQYF. Written as DNA, the CDR3 is TGTGCCAGCAGTTTAGAAGGGACCTACTACGAGCAGTACTTC. The chain has TRBV28 and TRBJ2-7, with D perhaps being TRBD1 or TRBD2 (5 bases each). The length of the CDR3 is 14 residues. The ends were cut back, 2 bases at V and 3 bases at J, with 11 bases in the middle. Germline values: CDR1 MDHEN, CDR2 SYDVKM.

Concerning this clone itself: The junction departs from germline at one end; a sequencing error may be responsible. This chain connects TRBV29-1 to TRBJ1-2, with D unresolved. This CDR3 is 12 amino acids long. The germline CDR1 and CDR2 sequences are SQVTM and ANQGSEA. The CDR3 loop reads CSVQDVNYGYTF. CDR3 in DNA: TGCAGCGTTCAAGACGTTAACTATGGCTACACCTTC.

In the case of this clone: Other DNA variants within this sample encode the same CDR3. The J gene is TRBJ2-7, the V gene TRBV27, with 12 nucleotides matching TRBD2. Germline CDR1 MNHEY, CDR2 SMNVEV (reference sequence). The length of the CDR3 is 14 residues. V lost 5 bases, J lost 2 bases, and 1 base stayed unmatched. CDR3 sequence (DNA): TGTGCCAGCAGTAGACTAGCGGGGGCCTACGAGCAGTACTTC. Translating gives CASSRLAGAYEQYF.

The chain carries TRBV6-6 and TRBJ2-7; 8 bases line up with TRBD1. The germline gives CDR1 MNHNY, CDR2 SVGAGI (reference sequence). V shed 4 bases and J 6 bases; nucleotides not matched to a gene: 8. This CDR3 comprises 14 residues. CDR3 DNA: TGTGCCAGCAGTTTTGGACAGGGAGGTGGCGAGCAGTACTTC. Protein: CASSFGQGGGEQYF.

J is TRBJ2-2 and V is TRBV7-2, with a tentative D call TRBD2 (5 bases). Trimming stripped 4 bases from V and 1 base from J, with 10 bases between. The length of the CDR3 is 15 residues. CDR1 is SGHTA, CDR2 FQGNSA, per germline. The CDR3 is CASSSPDWNTGELFF. The DNA for the CDR3 is TGTGCCAGCAGCTCTCCGGACTGGAACACCGGGGAGCTGTTTTTT.

The chain employs TRBV13 and TRBJ2-1; TRBD1 agrees at 10 bases. The CDR3 runs 14 residues. The germline V gene encodes CDR1 PRHDT and CDR2 FYEKMQ (reference sequence). V lost 11 bases and J lost 8; bases outside the gene matches: 12. DNA of the CDR3: TGTGCCGTACCCCGGGACAGGGGAAGCGATGAGCAGTTCTTC. Translating it yields CAVPRDRGSDEQFF. Supplemented by reference TRBV13 and TRBJ2-1, the full variable domain reads AAGVIQSPRHLIKEKRETATLKCYPIPRHDTVYWYQQGPGQDPQFLISFYEKMQSDKGSIPDRFSAQQFSDYHSELNMSSLELGDSALYFCAVPRDRGSDEQFFGPGTRLTVL.

The chain joins TRBV27 to TRBJ2-7, with 11 positions matching TRBD2. The germline gives CDR1 MNHEY, CDR2 SMNVEV (reference sequence). The CDR3 runs 13 residues. The trim removed 6 bases at V and 7 bases at J, leaving 5 bases unmatched. The CDR3 is CASSPGLAEEQYF. CDR3 DNA: TGTGCCAGCAGCCCGGGACTAGCGGAAGAGCAGTACTTC.